Presented here are 8 T cell receptor beta chains from one specimen sequenced in a study of shared clonotypes between healthy human individuals (dated by TCRdb to the early 2020s). Preparation of the library involved the immunoSEQ multiplex PCR assay. Here the immuneACCESS table is served through TCRdb, limited to in-frame sequences with V and J called. Missing clones are a known gap in these copies; in checked studies unresolved V genes cover under half, and the rest lacks a known reason. The sample yields 2 million to 3 million clones; approximately 92% were counted once. 0.11% to 0.15% of the sample lies in the top ten. Sequencing was performed on naive CD4+ T cells sorted from blood. This specimen's cell subset or site label, per the study, means: CD45RA+ positively selected. These receptor sequences come from a young man in good health.

Remarks on this clone: Other DNA variants within this sample encode the same CDR3. In DNA, the CDR3 is TGCGCCAGCAGCTCCACAGGCGACTCTGGAAACACCATATATTTT. Encoded protein: CASSSTGDSGNTIYF. V gene TRBV5-1 combines with J gene TRBJ1-3, with D possibly matching TRBD1 (5 bases). The CDR3 spans 15 residues. The ends were cut back, 3 bases at V and 0 bases at J, with 10 bases in the middle. CDR1 SGHRS and CDR2 YFSETQ come from the germline V gene.

The chain combines TRBV28 with TRBJ1-6, with 8 nucleotides matching TRBD1. This CDR3 is 14 amino acids long. J gave up 9 bases and V 2 bases, and 3 bases lay outside the gene matches. CDR1 and CDR2 from the germline V gene are MDHEN and SYDVKM. The CDR3 sequence: CASSLQGAVSPLHF. The CDR3 coding sequence is TGTGCCAGCAGTTTACAGGGGGCGGTTTCACCCCTCCACTTT.

This chain uses TRBV19 with TRBJ2-5, with 9 bases that match TRBD1. Trimming took 3 bases from V and 5 from J; bases not matched to a gene: 4. Germline values: CDR1 LNHDA, CDR2 SQIVND (reference sequence). The CDR3 consists of 14 residues. For the CDR3, the DNA is TGTGCCAGTAGTATCTACAGGGGGCATGAGACCCAGTACTTC. Translating gives CASSIYRGHETQYF.

Comment on this clone: Other DNA variants within this sample encode the same CDR3. The chain combines TRBV6-5 with TRBJ2-5; D is unclear. Germline CDR1 MNHEY, CDR2 SVGAGI. The CDR3 length is 13 residues. Trimming stripped 6 bases from V and 1 base from J, with 9 bases between. The CDR3 reads CASRRTVQETQYF. The CDR3 nucleotides read TGTGCCAGCAGACGGACGGTCCAAGAGACCCAGTACTTC.

The V call is TRBV29-1, the J call TRBJ2-7, with TRBD2 matching 12 bases. The CDR3 runs 13 residues. CDR1 SQVTM and CDR2 ANQGSEA come from the germline V gene. V lost 5 bases to trimming and J lost 5 bases; unmatched junction nucleotides: 4. The CDR3 is CSVPSGRAHEQYF. CDR3 sequence (DNA): TGCAGCGTTCCTAGCGGGAGGGCCCACGAGCAGTACTTC.

This clone was found a few times. At the DNA level, this CDR3 is encoded by other sequences in the same sample as well. The chain has TRBV5-1 and TRBJ2-6; no definite D call. CDR3 size: 14 residues. CDR1 is SGHRS, CDR2 YFSETQ, per germline. With 2 bases removed from V and 0 bases from J, the gap between germline ends came to 3 bases. CDR3 sequence reads: CASSLSSGANVLTF. CDR3 nucleotide sequence: TGCGCCAGCAGCTTAAGCTCTGGGGCCAACGTCCTGACTTTC.

The rearrangement joins TRBV9 to TRBJ1-5; possible D gene TRBD1, 5 bases. Germline V CDR1 and CDR2: SGDLS, YYNGEE. Trimming took off 3 bases at V and 1 base at J, with 17 bases between the two ends. There are 17 residues in the CDR3. CDR3 sequence: CASSAPGRRESNQPQHF. CDR3 nucleotide sequence: TGTGCCAGCAGCGCACCGGGACGACGCGAAAGCAATCAGCCCCAGCATTTT.

The V gene is TRBV2, the J gene TRBJ1-4, with a weak D call TRBD1 (5 bases). Germline V gives CDR1 SNHLY, CDR2 FYNNEI. Trimming removed 7 bases from V and 12 bases from J, with 18 bases in between. The CDR3 has 13 residues. The CDR3 sequence is CASIRTKGGELFF. In nucleotides, the CDR3 is TGTGCCAGCATTAGGACAAAAGGAGGAGAACTGTTTTTT.